Given below is one T cell receptor (beta chain) in context. V lost 3 bases and J lost 0; bases outside the gene matches: 4. The CDR3 extends over 17 amino acids. Germline V gene sequence: CDR1 KGHSH, CDR2 LQKENI. In the authors' methods: Cell counts per sample came from amplifying reference gene primers. The protocol was immunoSEQ multiplex PCR, while the TCRdb copy is restricted to in-frame clones and leaves out a portion. From that table come the V and J calls and clone size; the DNA was used to work out D and trimming. This sample has tens of thousands of clones, with roughly 89% found just once. The record originates from a study of blood T cell repertoires in COVID-19. In the study overall: Acute and convalescent COVID-19 specimens originated in the United States, Italy and Spain. T cells, B-cell-depleted T cells, or PBMCs provided the cDNA or gDNA that served as material.

The source is a man aged 60 to 69 with acute or convalescent COVID-19. The chain is built from TRBV18 and TRBJ1-6, with 8 bases that match TRBD1. Sequenced sample: peripheral blood. The CDR3, as DNA: TGTGCCAGCTCACCCCGGGACAGGAGCTCCTATAATTCACCCCTCCACTTT. Encoded protein: CASSPRDRSSYNSPLHF. The full variable domain, with the rest looked up from reference TRBV18 and TRBJ1-6, is NAGVMQNPRHLVRRRGQEARLRCSPMKGHSHVYWYRQLPEEGLKFMVYLQKENIIDESGMPKERFSAEFPKEGPSILRIQQVVRGDSAAYFCASSPRDRSSYNSPLHFGNGTRLTVT.